This is a list of T cell receptor beta chains from one sample in a study of blood T cells in healthy people across ages. TCRdb reprocessed the 5' RACE reads with MiXCR, giving one entry per CDR3 protein. The repertoire holds under 2,000,000 distinct CDR3 sequences, with less than 50% as singletons. Source material: blood. All receptors come from a woman aged 40-49 years in good health. The CDR3 runs from the conserved cysteine through the conserved F or W. The D gene is left open where the match is weak. Rows give clone size only sometimes, using once, few, many, or a class for an expanded clone.

v_gene	j_gene	d_gene	abundance	len	CDR3nt	CDR3aa
TRBV15	TRBJ2-5	TRBD1	-	14	TGTGCCACCAGCACCCGACAGGGGGCAGAGACCCAGTACTTC	CATSTRQGAETQYF
TRBV24-1	TRBJ2-1	TRBD1	once	14	TGTGCCACCATGGGGGCAGGGGGTATGGATGAGCAGTTCTTC	CATMGAGGMDEQFF
TRBV12-3/TRBV12-4	TRBJ2-3	TRBD2	-	14	TGTGCCAGCATCCAGGGCGGGGGGGCGGATACGCAGTATTTT	CASIQGGGADTQYF
TRBV4-3	TRBJ2-3	TRBD2	few	17	TGCGCCAGCAGCCAAGGAGCGTCTAGCGGGGGGGTAGATACGCAGTATTTT	CASSQGASSGGVDTQYF
TRBV7-2	TRBJ2-7	-	-	16	TGTGCCAGCAGCGAGGGTGCCTCCGGAGGATACAATGAGCAGTACTTC	CASSEGASGGYNEQYF
TRBV3-1	TRBJ2-1	-	once	12	TGTGCCAGCAGTGAACAGGTCGGGGAGCAGTTCTTC	CASSEQVGEQFF
TRBV11-3	TRBJ2-5	-	-	12	TGTGCCAGCAGTCTTCCTCCGGGGTCCCAGTACTTC	CASSLPPGSQYF
TRBV29-1	TRBJ2-3	TRBD2	-	15	TGCAGCGTACTTCTAGCGGGGTGGAGCACAGATACGCAGTATTTT	CSVLLAGWSTDTQYF
TRBV7-9	TRBJ2-3	TRBD1	-	16	TGTGCCAGCAGCCCCGGACAGGGGAGGCAAACAGATACGCAGTATTTT	CASSPGQGRQTDTQYF
TRBV6-2/TRBV6-3	TRBJ1-1	TRBD1	-	13	TGTGCCAGCCGGGGACAGTGGAACACTGAAGCTTTCTTT	CASRGQWNTEAFF
TRBV7-2	TRBJ2-5	TRBD1	-	14	TGTGCCAGCAGCCCCGGGACAGAGAAAGAGACCCAGTACTTC	CASSPGTEKETQYF
TRBV6-5	TRBJ1-6	-	few	14	TGTGCCAGCAGTGTGGACAGATCCAATTCACCCCTCCACTTT	CASSVDRSNSPLHF
TRBV20-1	TRBJ1-1	-	once	14	TGCAGTGCTAGCGGAGACAGAGCGAACACTGAAGCTTTCTTT	CSASGDRANTEAFF
TRBV4-3	TRBJ1-5	-	few	15	TGCGCCAGCAGCCAAGATTGGGTCGGGTATCAGCCCCAGCATTTT	CASSQDWVGYQPQHF
TRBV6-5	TRBJ2-7	TRBD1	-	17	TGTGCCAGCAGTTACTTTTTACCCGGGACAGCTTCCTACGAGCAGTACTTC	CASSYFLPGTASYEQYF
TRBV12-3/TRBV12-4	TRBJ1-2	-	few	13	TGTGCCAGCAGTTACTCACGGCCCTATGGCTACACCTTC	CASSYSRPYGYTF
TRBV5-1	TRBJ2-4	TRBD1	many	14	TGCGCCAGCAGCTCCCCGGGACAGGGGAACATTCAGTACTTC	CASSSPGQGNIQYF
TRBV29-1	TRBJ1-1	-	-	12	TGCAGCGTTTATGGGGGCGACACTGAAGCTTTCTTT	CSVYGGDTEAFF
TRBV6-2/TRBV6-3	TRBJ2-4	-	-	12	TGTGCCAGCCGGGAGAGCCAGCGTGAGCAGTACTTC	CASRESQREQYF
TRBV9	TRBJ2-3	-	-	15	TGTGCCAGCAGCGTAGTTCAGTCTGCGGGGGCTACGCAGTATTTT	CASSVVQSAGATQYF
TRBV20-1	TRBJ1-2	TRBD1	-	13	TGCAGTGCAGAGACAGGGGGTAACTATGGCTACACCTTC	CSAETGGNYGYTF
TRBV4-3	TRBJ1-1	-	-	15	TGCGCCAGCAGCCAAGACAGTGGGGAAGCCACTGAAGCTTTCTTT	CASSQDSGEATEAFF
TRBV7-2	TRBJ2-3	TRBD2	-	16	TGTGCCAGCAGCTTAGCCCTGACTAGCGGCTCGATTACGCAGTATTTT	CASSLALTSGSITQYF
TRBV14	TRBJ2-1	TRBD2	-	15	TGTGCCAGCAGTCGTGCGGGGGGAACTAACAATGAGCAGTTCTTC	CASSRAGGTNNEQFF
TRBV6-2/TRBV6-3	TRBJ2-7	TRBD1	few	16	TGTGCCAGCAGTAGCCCAGTAGGGGGCGAATCCTACGAGCAGTACTTC	CASSSPVGGESYEQYF
TRBV15	TRBJ2-7	-	-	15	TGTGCCACCAGCAGGCAGGGTTTTCTCACCTATGAGCAGTACTTC	CATSRQGFLTYEQYF
TRBV27	TRBJ1-4	-	-	14	TGTGCCAGCAGTCACAGCCAAAGTAATGAAAAACTGTTTTTT	CASSHSQSNEKLFF
TRBV18	TRBJ2-5	-	few	12	TGTGCCAGCAGCCCCCCCTACGAGACCCAGTACTTC	CASSPPYETQYF
TRBV4-2	TRBJ2-3	TRBD2	few	17	TGTGCCAGCAGCCAAGAACCAGCGGGGGGACTCACAGATACGCAGTATTTT	CASSQEPAGGLTDTQYF
TRBV29-1	TRBJ1-2	TRBD1	-	15	TGCAGCGTTGAGCTCCCCACGGACAGGGGTTATGGCTACACCTTC	CSVELPTDRGYGYTF
TRBV20-1	TRBJ2-1	-	-	16	TGCAGTGCTAGAAATCCGGGGGCTTTAGGGGGCAATGAGCAGTTCTTC	CSARNPGALGGNEQFF
TRBV7-2	TRBJ1-2	TRBD1	-	15	TGTGCCAGCAGCTCTCCTCCGGGACAGGGTTATGGCTACACCTTC	CASSSPPGQGYGYTF
TRBV29-1	TRBJ2-7	-	-	12	TGCAGCGTTGGATTCCAGGGCTACGAGCAGTACTTC	CSVGFQGYEQYF
TRBV4-3	TRBJ2-3	TRBD2	once	16	TGCGCCAGCAGTCAGGATGCCGGGGGGGCACCCGATACGCAGTATTTT	CASSQDAGGAPDTQYF
TRBV20-1	TRBJ1-2	-	-	13	TGCAGTGCTAGAAACACGGGAGGTGGCGGCTACACCTTC	CSARNTGGGGYTF
TRBV5-1	TRBJ2-5	TRBD1	-	15	TGCGCCAGCAGCTTAGAGGACAGGGGGCAGGGGACCCAGTACTTC	CASSLEDRGQGTQYF
TRBV10-3	TRBJ2-7	-	few	14	TGTGCCATCAGTGAGTTCGCCGGCTCCTACGAGCAGTACTTC	CAISEFAGSYEQYF
TRBV12-3/TRBV12-4	TRBJ2-3	-	-	12	TGTGCCAGCAGCCAATTCGGAGGTACGCAGTATTTT	CASSQFGGTQYF
TRBV2	TRBJ2-5	TRBD2	once	14	TGTGCCAGCAGGGGTAGCGGGGGGTTGAAGACCCAGTACTTC	CASRGSGGLKTQYF
TRBV7-9	TRBJ1-2	-	-	15	TGTGCCAGCAGCTTAGATGAAGGGATTGAATATGGCTACACCTTC	CASSLDEGIEYGYTF
TRBV6-1	TRBJ2-1	TRBD2	-	19	TGTGCCAGCAGTGCACCCTTCGGAGCGAGAAGCGGGGGGGCCAATGAGCAGTTCTTC	CASSAPFGARSGGANEQFF
TRBV14	TRBJ2-2	TRBD1	-	14	TGTGCCAGCAGGAGGACAGGGGCCGGCGGGGAGCTGTTTTTT	CASRRTGAGGELFF
TRBV6-6	TRBJ1-1	-	-	13	TGTGCCAGCACCTTGGTGCTGAACACTGAAGCTTTCTTT	CASTLVLNTEAFF
TRBV12-3/TRBV12-4	TRBJ2-3	-	-	16	TGTGCCAGCAGCGACGGACAGAGAATTCGCACAGATACGCAGTATTTT	CASSDGQRIRTDTQYF
TRBV12-3/TRBV12-4	TRBJ1-2	TRBD1	-	15	TGTGCCAGCAGTTTATTTGGGACAGGGAATGGTGGCTACACCTTC	CASSLFGTGNGGYTF
TRBV20-1	TRBJ1-2	-	-	13	TGCAGTGCTAGAGAGGGGGTTTCCTATGGCTACACCTTC	CSAREGVSYGYTF
TRBV5-1	TRBJ1-2	-	few	15	TGCGCCAGCAGCTCCCGGGTCGAAGGGAACTATGGCTACACCTTC	CASSSRVEGNYGYTF
TRBV25-1	TRBJ1-2	-	many	12	TGTGCCAGCAGTGAATATTCGATCGGCTACACCTTC	CASSEYSIGYTF
TRBV7-2	TRBJ2-7	-	few	14	TGTGCCAGCAGCTCCTCATCTTTTGATCGCGAGCAGTACTTC	CASSSSSFDREQYF
TRBV19	TRBJ2-7	-	-	13	TGTGCCAGTAGCACATCCTACTCCTACGAGCAGTACTTC	CASSTSYSYEQYF
TRBV20-1	TRBJ2-7	-	-	13	TGCAGTGTAGAGGGGTCGAGCTCCTACGAGCAGTACTTC	CSVEGSSSYEQYF
TRBV7-3	TRBJ2-1	TRBD2	-	15	TGTGCCAGCGGCTTAACTCGACTAGCTCCCAATGAGCAGTTCTTC	CASGLTRLAPNEQFF
TRBV20-1	TRBJ2-7	-	-	13	TGCAGTGCTTCCAGGGTGAGACGAGACGAGCAGTACTTC	CSASRVRRDEQYF
TRBV20-1	TRBJ2-7	TRBD2	once	15	TGCAGTGCCTCCCCTCTAGCGGGGGGGCCGGGCGAGCAGTACTTC	CSASPLAGGPGEQYF
TRBV6-5	TRBJ2-7	TRBD1	few	13	TGTGCCAGCAGTTTCAAGGGGGCGTCCGAGCAGTACTTC	CASSFKGASEQYF